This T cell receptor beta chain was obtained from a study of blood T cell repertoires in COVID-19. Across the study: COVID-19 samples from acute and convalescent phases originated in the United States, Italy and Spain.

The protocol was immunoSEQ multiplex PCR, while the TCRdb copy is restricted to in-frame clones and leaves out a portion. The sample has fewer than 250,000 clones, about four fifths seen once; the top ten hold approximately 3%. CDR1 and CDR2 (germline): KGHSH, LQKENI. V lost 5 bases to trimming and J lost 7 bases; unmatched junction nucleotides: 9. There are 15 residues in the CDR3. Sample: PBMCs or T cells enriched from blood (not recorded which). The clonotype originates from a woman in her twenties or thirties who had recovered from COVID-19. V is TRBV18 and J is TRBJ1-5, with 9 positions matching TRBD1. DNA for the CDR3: TGTGCCAGCTCAGAGGGACAGGGTAGGCACCAGCCCCAGCATTTT. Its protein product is CASSEGQGRHQPQHF. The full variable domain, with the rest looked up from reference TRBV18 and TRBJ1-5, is NAGVMQNPRHLVRRRGQEARLRCSPMKGHSHVYWYRQLPEEGLKFMVYLQKENIIDESGMPKERFSAEFPKEGPSILRIQQVVRGDSAAYFCASSEGQGRHQPQHFGDGTRLSIL.